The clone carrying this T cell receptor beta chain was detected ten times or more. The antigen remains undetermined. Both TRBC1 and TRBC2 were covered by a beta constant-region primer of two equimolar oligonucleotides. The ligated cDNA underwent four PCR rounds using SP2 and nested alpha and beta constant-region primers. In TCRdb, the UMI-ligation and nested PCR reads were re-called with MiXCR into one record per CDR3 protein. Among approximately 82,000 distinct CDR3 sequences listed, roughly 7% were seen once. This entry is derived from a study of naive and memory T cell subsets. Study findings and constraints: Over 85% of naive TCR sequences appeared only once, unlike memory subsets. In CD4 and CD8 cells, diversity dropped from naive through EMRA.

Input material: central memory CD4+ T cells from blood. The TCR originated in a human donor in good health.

The CDR3 reads CATAGGGSGINNEQFF. CDR3 DNA: TGTGCCACCGCGGGGGGGGGTAGCGGGATTAACAATGAGCAGTTCTTC. This chain connects TRBV24-1 to TRBJ2-1; 9 bases fit TRBD2. The CDR3 runs 16 residues. V lost 9 bases and J lost 5; bases outside the gene matches: 13. Germline-derived CDR1 and CDR2 are KGHDR and SFDVKD.